The T cell receptor beta chain described here comes from a study of shared clonotypes between healthy human individuals. Clones were read by immunoSEQ multiplex PCR, and TCRdb kept only the in-frame ones, dropping some. Among hundreds of thousands of clones listed, 90% to 95% were seen once. To note about this clone: Its target is unknown.

V trimming: 5 bases; J trimming: 7 bases; junction bases outside the gene matches: 6. The CDR3 is made up of 14 amino acids. CDR1 and CDR2 (germline): MGHDK, SYGVNS. CD45RO-negative, CCR7-positively selected cells formed the naive CD8 fraction, excluding terminally differentiated effector memory CD45RA+ cells. Points from the study as a whole: When compared with the clonotypes that were shared by all four sorted-subset donors, the non-shared clonotypes turned out to have lower generation probabilities.

J is TRBJ2-7 and V is TRBV25-1, with 12 bases aligning to TRBD1. This receptor was obtained from a woman in her 30s in good health. The sample taken for sequencing was naive CD8+ T cells sorted from blood. CDR3 bases: TGTGCCAGCAGTCCGGGACAGGGGGCTAGAGAGCAGTACTTC. Translated, it gives CASSPGQGAREQYF.